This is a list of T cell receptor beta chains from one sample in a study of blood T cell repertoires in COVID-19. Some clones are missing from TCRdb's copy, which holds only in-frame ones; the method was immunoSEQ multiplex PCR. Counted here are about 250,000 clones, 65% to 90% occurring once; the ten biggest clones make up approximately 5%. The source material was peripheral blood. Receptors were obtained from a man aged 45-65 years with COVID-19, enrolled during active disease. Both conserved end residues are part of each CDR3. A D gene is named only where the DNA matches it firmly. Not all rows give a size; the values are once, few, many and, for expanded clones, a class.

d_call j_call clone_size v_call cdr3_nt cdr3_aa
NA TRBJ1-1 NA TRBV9 TGTGCCAGCAGCGTAGCCGACAGTCTGAACACTGAAGCTTTCTTT CASSVADSLNTEAFF
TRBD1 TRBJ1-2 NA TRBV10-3 TGTGCCATCAGTGAGCACCCTCAGGGGGCTGGGGACTATGGCTACACCTTC CAISEHPQGAGDYGYTF
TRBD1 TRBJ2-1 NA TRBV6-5 TGTGCCAGCAGTTACATGGGACAGGGAGCCGAGCAGTTCTTC CASSYMGQGAEQFF
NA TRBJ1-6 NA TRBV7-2 TGTGCCAGCAGCTCTTTGACGGAGAGCTCCTATAATTCACCCCTCCACTTT CASSSLTESSYNSPLHF
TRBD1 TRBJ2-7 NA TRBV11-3 TGTGCCAGCAGCCTAGACAGGGGGCACTACGAGCAGTACTTC CASSLDRGHYEQYF
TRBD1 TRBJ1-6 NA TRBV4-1 TGCGCCAGCAGCCTACGGGACAGGGATTCATCACCCCTCCACTTT CASSLRDRDSSPLHF
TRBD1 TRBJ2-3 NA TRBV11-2 TGTGCCAGCAGTACCTGGACAGGCGGGGATACGCAGTATTTT CASSTWTGGDTQYF
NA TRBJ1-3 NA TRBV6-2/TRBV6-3 TGTGCCAGCAGTTACTCGCAGGTTCCCGGAAACACCATATATTTT CASSYSQVPGNTIYF
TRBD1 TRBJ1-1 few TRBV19 TGTGCCAGTAGTCCCCAGGGGGGATCTGAAGCTTTCTTT CASSPQGGSEAFF
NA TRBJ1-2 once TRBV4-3 TGCGCCAGCAGCCAAGATCTAGGACCTCAAGGGGCGGACTATGGCTACACCTTC CASSQDLGPQGADYGYTF
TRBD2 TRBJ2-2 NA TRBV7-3 TGTGCCAGCAGCTCAGGAACAGCGGGGACCGGGGAGCTGTTTTTT CASSSGTAGTGELFF
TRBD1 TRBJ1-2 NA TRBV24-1 TGTGCCACCAGTGATGGTGCGGGACAGGGTTATGGCTACACCTTC CATSDGAGQGYGYTF
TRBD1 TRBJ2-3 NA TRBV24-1 TGTGCCACCAGTGATCCAGCCCCAGGGACAGGGACAGATACGCAGTATTTT CATSDPAPGTGTDTQYF
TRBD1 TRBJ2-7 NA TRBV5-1 TGCGCCAGCAGCTGGGGGACAGGGACCTACGAGCAGTACTTC CASSWGTGTYEQYF
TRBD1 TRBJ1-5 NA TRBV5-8 TGTGCCAGCAGCCGTCGGACAGGGGCACTACCACAGCCCCAGCATTTT CASSRRTGALPQPQHF
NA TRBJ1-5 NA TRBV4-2 TGTGCCAGCAGCCAAGCTTCGGGAAATCAGCCCCAGCATTTT CASSQASGNQPQHF
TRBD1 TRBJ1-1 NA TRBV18 TGTGCCAGCTCACCTGACAGGGCTAACACTGAAGCTTTCTTT CASSPDRANTEAFF
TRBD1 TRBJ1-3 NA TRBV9 TGTGCCAGCAGCGGGGCCCAGGGGGGAACTGGAAACACCATATATTTT CASSGAQGGTGNTIYF
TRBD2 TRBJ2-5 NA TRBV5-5 TGTGCCAGCAGCTGGGAGCGGGGGAGTCAAGAGACCCAGTACTTC CASSWERGSQETQYF
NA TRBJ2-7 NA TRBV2 TGTGCCAGCATCCCCGGGCGGGGGCCGGCCTACGAGCAGTACTTC CASIPGRGPAYEQYF
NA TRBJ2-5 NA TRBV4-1 TGCGCCAGCAGCCAAACCCGGGGAGAGACCCAGTACTTC CASSQTRGETQYF
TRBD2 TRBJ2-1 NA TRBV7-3 TGTGCCAGCAGCTTAAGCGGGGGAGCACCCAGCTCCTACAATGAGCAGTTCTTC CASSLSGGAPSSYNEQFF
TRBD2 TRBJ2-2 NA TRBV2 TGTGCCAGCAGTACAGGACTAGCGGGGACCGGGGAGCTGTTTTTT CASSTGLAGTGELFF
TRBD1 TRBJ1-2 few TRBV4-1 TGCGCCAGCAGCCAGGGGACAGGCCCCCTCTCTGGCTACACCTTC CASSQGTGPLSGYTF
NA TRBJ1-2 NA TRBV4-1 TGCGCCAGCAGCCAGGGACAAGGATATGGCTACACCTTC CASSQGQGYGYTF
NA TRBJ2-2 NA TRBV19 TGTGCCAGTAGTATAGATCGGAACACCGGGGAGCTGTTTTTT CASSIDRNTGELFF
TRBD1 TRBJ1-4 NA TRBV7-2 TGTGCCAGCAGCTCACCCGGGACAGGGGTGATGGACGAAAAACTGTTTTTT CASSSPGTGVMDEKLFF
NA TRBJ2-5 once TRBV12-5 TGTGCTAGTGGCCGGTCCCTCCAAGAGACCCAGTACTTC CASGRSLQETQYF
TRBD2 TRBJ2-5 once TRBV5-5 TGTGCCAGCAGCTTGGATTTGGCGGGGGGGCGGGAGACCCAGTACTTC CASSLDLAGGRETQYF
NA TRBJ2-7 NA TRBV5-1 TGCGCCAGCAGCATTACAGGGAGTCACGAGCAGTACTTC CASSITGSHEQYF
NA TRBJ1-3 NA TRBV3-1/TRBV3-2 TGTGCCAGCAGCCAGGGGCCCTCTGGAAACACCATATATTTT CASSQGPSGNTIYF
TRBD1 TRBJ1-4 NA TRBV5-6 TGTGCCAGCAGCTGGACAGGGGCCACTAATGAAAAACTGTTTTTT CASSWTGATNEKLFF
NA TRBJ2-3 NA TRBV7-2 TGTGCCAGCAGCTTAGCAAGCCCCCAGGCAGATACGCAGTATTTT CASSLASPQADTQYF
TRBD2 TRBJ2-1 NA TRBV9 TGTGCCAGCAGCGTCTCAAGCGGGGTTGCCTACAATGAGCAGTTCTTC CASSVSSGVAYNEQFF
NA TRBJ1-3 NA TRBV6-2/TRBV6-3 TGTGCCAGCAGTTACCTGAGGCCCGACACCATATATTTT CASSYLRPDTIYF
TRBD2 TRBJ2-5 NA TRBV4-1 TGCGCCAGCAGCCTTACCGGGGGGGCGATGACGGAGACCCAGTACTTC CASSLTGGAMTETQYF
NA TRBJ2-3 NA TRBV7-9 TGTGCCAGCAGCTCCCCTTCAGATACGCAGTATTTT CASSSPSDTQYF
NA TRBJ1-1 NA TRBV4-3 TGCGCCAGCAGCCAAGGACAGCGAGCTGAAGCTTTCTTT CASSQGQRAEAFF
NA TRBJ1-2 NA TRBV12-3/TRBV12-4 TGTGCCAGCAGTTCCGACATACTCTATGGCTACACCTTC CASSSDILYGYTF
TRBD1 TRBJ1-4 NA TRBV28 TGTGCCAGCAGGACAGGGACGGGTACTGAAAAACTGTTTTTT CASRTGTGTEKLFF
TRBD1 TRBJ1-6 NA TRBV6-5 TGTGCCAGCAGATACCAAAACAGGGGTTCACCCCTCCACTTT CASRYQNRGSPLHF
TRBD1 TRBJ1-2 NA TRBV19 TGTGCCAGTAGTCATGGGACAGGGCTAAACTATGGCTACACCTTC CASSHGTGLNYGYTF
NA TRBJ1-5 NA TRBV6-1 TGTGCCAGCAGTGAAACGGGGGGCAATCAGCCCCAGCATTTT CASSETGGNQPQHF